This T cell receptor (beta chain) comes out of a study of T cell clonality in common variable immunodeficiency. Study-level points and caveats: Fewer deletions and N-nucleotide insertions were reportedly seen in common variable immunodeficiency TCR beta sequences. Compared with controls, CVID subjects had fewer shared TCRbeta clones.

CDR1 KGHSH and CDR2 LQKENI come from the germline V gene. The CDR3 length is 13 residues. The V and J ends lost 5 bases and 0 bases respectively, with 5 bases between them. Clones were read by immunoSEQ multiplex PCR, and TCRdb kept only the in-frame ones, dropping some. The data show under 35,000 clones, with none appearing a single time. This clone showed up just a few times. Its antigen is still unknown. The read falls 3 residues short of the CDR3 end, and the missing part is taken from the germline J gene. The material sequenced was peripheral blood mononuclear cells. J is TRBJ1-3 and V is TRBV18; no firm D call. The receptor comes from a human donor with common variable immunodeficiency. CDR3 DNA (partial): TGTGCCAGCTCAAACAGCTCTGGAAACACC. Translated: CASSNSSGNT. From start to end, the CDR3 is CASSNSSGNTIYF.